The 6 T cell receptor beta chains listed next were all sequenced from one sample in a study of shared clonotypes between healthy human individuals. Data came from immunoSEQ multiplex PCR; TCRdb stores just in-frame clones and leaves some out. There are approximately 1,000,000 clones in the sample; approximately 77% occur only once, and over 0.8% lies in the top ten. Input material: memory CD4+ T cells from PBMCs. Indicated subset: CD45RA-negative fraction. The receptor set was obtained from a man between 18 and 35 years old in good health. Some clones in this sample may be carry-over from other donors' samples.

This chain uses TRBV7-2 with TRBJ2-7; weak D call: TRBD2 (8 bases). CDR1 and CDR2 from the germline V gene are SGHTA and FQGNSA. The CDR3 contains 18 residues. Trimming left V 8 bases short and J 3 bases short, with 29 bases between. This chain's CDR3 is CASVNPPGRGHPVYEQYF. In DNA, the CDR3 is TGTGCCAGCGTAAACCCGCCCGGGAGGGGGCACCCCGTCTACGAGCAGTACTTC.

This clone appeared once. The rearrangement joins TRBV7-2 to TRBJ2-7; 12 nucleotides align to TRBD1. Germline CDR1 and CDR2: SGHTA and FQGNSA. The CDR3 extends over 16 amino acids. V was clipped by 5 bases and J by 4 bases; unmatched bases: 9. The CDR3 DNA reads as TGTGCCAGCAGCCTCACCCCGGGACAGGGGGCGTACGAGCAGTACTTC. It encodes CASSLTPGQGAYEQYF.

The chain couples TRBV7-2 to TRBJ2-2, with 11 bases identical to TRBD1. Germline CDR1 SGHTA, CDR2 FQGNSA. Trimming removed 1 base from V and 6 bases from J; junction bases left unmatched: 4. This CDR3 has 16 residues. The CDR3 DNA sequence: TGTGCCAGCAGCTTAGTCCCGGGACAGGGGGCCGGGGAGCTGTTTTTT. This gives the protein CASSLVPGQGAGELFF.

The table lists this clone with a few counts. This chain joins TRBV7-2 and TRBJ2-3; tentatively, D is TRBD1 (6 bases). Germline assignment: CDR1 SGHTA and CDR2 FQGNSA. V was trimmed by 1 base and J by 1 base, leaving 15 bases between them. The CDR3 extends over 17 amino acids. CDR3 nucleotides: TGTGCCAGCAGCTTAGTCCTGACCAGGGGTGGCACAGATACGCAGTATTTT. This gives the protein CASSLVLTRGGTDTQYF.

This clone was found a few times. A far larger clone is a single base away, which makes a read error likely. The sample holds other DNA sequences that translate to the same CDR3. The V call is TRBV11-3, the J call TRBJ1-1, with unresolved D. Germline CDR1 and CDR2: SGHNT and YENEEA. The CDR3 has 13 residues. Between the trimmed V and J ends, which lost 1 base and 0 bases, there was a span of 3 bases. As DNA, the CDR3 is TGTGCCAGCAGCTTAGGCATGAACACTGAAGCTTTCTTT. Its translation: CASSLGMNTEAFF. The variable domain in full, completed from reference TRBV11-3 and TRBJ1-1, reads EAGVVQSPRYKIIEKKQPVAFWCNPISGHNTLYWYLQNLGQGPELLIRYENEEAVDDSQLPKDRFSAERLKGVDSTLKIQPAELGDSAVYLCASSLGMNTEAFFGQGTRLTVV.

The chain uses TRBV4-1 and TRBJ1-1; TRBD1 matches 11 bases. The junction had 6 bases not matched to a gene; V was cut back by 2 bases and J by 1 base. This CDR3 has 17 residues. Germline-derived CDR1 and CDR2 are MGHRA and YSYEKL. The DNA of the CDR3 is TGCGCCAGCAGCCAAACGGGGGACAGGGGGACGAACACTGAAGCTTTCTTT. Protein sequence: CASSQTGDRGTNTEAFF.